This T cell receptor beta chain was obtained from a study of blood T cell repertoires in COVID-19. Germline CDR1 is SGHNT and CDR2 is YYREEE (reference sequence). CDR3 size: 15 residues. V lost 10 bases to trimming and J lost 0 bases, with 19 bases between them. Measured with immunoSEQ multiplex PCR; TCRdb has only the in-frame clones, and not every one. The sample has some 220,000 clones, about 79% seen once. The V gene is TRBV5-4, the J gene TRBJ1-1; no clear D gene. The sequence was obtained from a woman aged 40-49 years with acute COVID-19. The sequencing sample was made of PBMCs or T cells enriched from blood (not recorded which). The CDR3 is CAHSWGATMNTEAFF. The CDR3 DNA reads as TGTGCCCACTCCTGGGGAGCGACGATGAACACTGAAGCTTTCTTT.